One sample yielded the 12 T cell receptor beta chains listed below, sequenced in a study of a mutant IDH1 vaccine in newly diagnosed glioma. These receptors are not linked to any known antigen. The time point denotes: week 5, during vaccination. Every vaccination contained 300 ug of the mutant IDH1 20-mer peptide and was paired with topical imiquimod. The protocol was immunoSEQ multiplex PCR, while the TCRdb copy is restricted to in-frame clones and leaves out a portion. The table includes 40,000 to 60,000 clones, roughly 73% detected once. The sample here was PBMCs, taken from a glioma patient whose treatment included an IDH1 peptide vaccine. All receptors come from a woman aged 40 to 50 with glioma.

V usage is TRBV7-2 and J usage is TRBJ2-1; no clear D gene. Deletions cut 5 bases from V and 9 bases from J, with 11 bases between. The germline V gene has CDR1 SGHTA and CDR2 FQGNSA. The CDR3 covers 12 residues. CDR3 bases: TGTGCCAGCAGCAGGGATTCAGGTGAGCAGTTCTTC. Translated: CASSRDSGEQFF.

This clone has only one observation. The V call is TRBV27, the J call TRBJ2-3; no firm D call. V lost 3 bases and J lost 2, with 18 bases in between. The CDR3 covers 17 residues. The germline gives CDR1 MNHEY, CDR2 SMNVEV (reference sequence). The CDR3 region is CASSFHNSLKTTDTQYF. Written as DNA, the CDR3 is TGTGCCAGCAGTTTCCACAACTCCTTAAAAACCACAGATACGCAGTATTTT.

The V and J genes are TRBV19 and TRBJ2-5; TRBD2 matches 8 bases. There are 18 residues in the CDR3. The germline gives CDR1 LNHDA, CDR2 SQIVND (reference sequence). Trimming took 2 bases from V and 4 from J; bases not matched to a gene: 15. The CDR3 loop is CASSITGTSMPPRETQYF. Written as DNA, the CDR3 is TGTGCCAGTAGTATAACCGGGACTAGTATGCCACCAAGAGAGACCCAGTACTTC.

This clone appeared a single time. V is TRBV9 and J is TRBJ2-7; either TRBD1 or TRBD2 may fit D (5 bases each). CDR1 SGDLS and CDR2 YYNGEE come from the germline V gene. The CDR3 sequence is 16 residues long. The V and J ends lost 0 bases and 0 bases respectively, with 13 bases between them. CDR3 region: CASSVAQGAGSYEQYF. The DNA for the CDR3 is TGTGCCAGCAGCGTAGCGCAGGGAGCAGGCTCCTACGAGCAGTACTTC. Full variable domain (rest looked up from reference TRBV9 and TRBJ2-7): DSGVTQTPKHLITATGQRVTLRCSPRSGDLSVYWYQQSLDQGLQFLIQYYNGEERAKGNILERFSAQQFPDLHSELNLSSLELGDSALYFCASSVAQGAGSYEQYFGPGTRLTVT.

The chain employs TRBV11-3 and TRBJ2-1; D could derive from TRBD1 or TRBD2 (5 bases each). Per germline, CDR1 SGHNT and CDR2 YENEEA. The CDR3 has 13 residues. V was pared by 5 bases and J by 7 bases, with 12 bases between. The CDR3 sequence: CASSGGRSNEQFF. CDR3 DNA sequence: TGTGCCAGCAGCGGGGGACGGTCAAATGAGCAGTTCTTC. The full variable domain, rest sourced from reference TRBV11-3 and TRBJ2-1, is EAGVVQSPRYKIIEKKQPVAFWCNPISGHNTLYWYLQNLGQGPELLIRYENEEAVDDSQLPKDRFSAERLKGVDSTLKIQPAELGDSAVYLCASSGGRSNEQFFGPGTRLTVL.

V is TRBV7-9 and J is TRBJ1-6; tentative D call: TRBD1 (6 bases). The CDR3 length is 14 residues. The germline V and J ends were trimmed by 1 base and 5 bases, with 6 bases remaining between them. Germline V lookup: CDR1 SEHNR, CDR2 FQNEAQ (reference sequence). CDR3: CASSLGTDNSPLHF. In nucleotides, the CDR3 is TGTGCCAGCAGCTTAGGGACAGATAATTCACCCCTCCACTTT.

In the case of this clone: The sample has other DNA sequences that encode this CDR3 too. The chain carries TRBV6-6 and TRBJ2-1; the match to TRBD1 covers 8 bases. Unmatched junction bases numbered 1, after V lost 0 bases and J lost 3 bases. CDR1 is MNHNY and CDR2 is SVGAGI in the germline V gene (reference sequence). This CDR3 has 15 amino acids. The CDR3 here is CASSYSGTGYNEQFF. CDR3 in DNA: TGTGCCAGCAGTTACTCCGGGACAGGCTACAATGAGCAGTTCTTC.

The chain couples TRBV10-3 to TRBJ1-5; D may be TRBD1 (5 bases). This CDR3 region has 14 residues. Germline lookup yields CDR1 ENHRY and CDR2 SYGVKD. V was trimmed by 8 bases and J by 6 bases, leaving 17 bases between them. DNA for the CDR3: TGTGCCATCGGCTCGTACGGGGGGGGTCAGCCCCAGCATTTT. This translates into CAIGSYGGGQPQHF.

In DNA form, the CDR3 reads TGTGCCATCGGACAGGGAAATAATTCACCCCTCCACTTT. It translates to CAIGQGNNSPLHF. The chain links TRBV30 to TRBJ1-6; 8 bases map to TRBD1. Germline CDR1 and CDR2: GTSNPN and SVGIG (reference sequence). The CDR3 extends over 13 amino acids. With V trimmed by 8 bases and J by 5 bases, 5 bases remained unmatched.

The chain couples TRBV7-8 to TRBJ2-7; possibly TRBD1 for D (5 bases). Trimming stripped 1 base from V and 2 bases from J, with 12 bases between. The CDR3 sequence is 15 residues long. Germline-derived CDR1 and CDR2 are SGHVS and FQNEAQ. CDR3 nucleotide sequence: TGTGCCAGCAGCTTAGAACGGCAGGGCACCTACGAGCAGTACTTC. As protein: CASSLERQGTYEQYF.

The V call is TRBV29-1, the J call TRBJ1-2; D gene ambiguous. The CDR3 covers 12 residues. Germline V gives CDR1 SQVTM, CDR2 ANQGSEA. With 0 bases removed from V and 4 bases from J, the gap between germline ends came to 6 bases. CDR3 in amino acids: CSVEEGIYGYTF. In DNA form, the CDR3 reads TGCAGCGTTGAAGAAGGAATCTATGGCTACACCTTC.

V usage is TRBV5-1 and J usage is TRBJ1-6; D remains unclear. This CDR3 is built from 15 residues. Trimming pared 1 base from V and 7 bases from J, leaving 12 bases between. CDR1 is SGHRS and CDR2 is YFSETQ in the germline V gene. CDR3 residues: CASSLTAGTNSPLHF. Here the CDR3 DNA reads TGCGCCAGCAGCTTGACGGCGGGAACGAATTCACCCCTCCACTTT.